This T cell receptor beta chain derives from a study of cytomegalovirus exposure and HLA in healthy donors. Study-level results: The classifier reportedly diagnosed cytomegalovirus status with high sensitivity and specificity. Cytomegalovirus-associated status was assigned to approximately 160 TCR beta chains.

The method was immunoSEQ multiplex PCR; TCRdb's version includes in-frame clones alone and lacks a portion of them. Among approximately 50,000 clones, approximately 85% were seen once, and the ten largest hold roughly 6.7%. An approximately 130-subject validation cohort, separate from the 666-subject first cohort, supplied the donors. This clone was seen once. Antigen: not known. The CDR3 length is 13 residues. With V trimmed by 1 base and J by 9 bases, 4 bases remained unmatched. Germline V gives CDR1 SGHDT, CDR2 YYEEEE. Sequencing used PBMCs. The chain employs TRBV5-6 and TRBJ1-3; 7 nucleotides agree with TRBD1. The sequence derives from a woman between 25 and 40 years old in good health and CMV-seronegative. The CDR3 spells CASSLTGAGTIYF. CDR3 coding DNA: TGTGCCAGCAGCTTGACAGGGGCGGGCACCATATATTTT.